One sample yielded the 27 T cell receptor beta chains listed below, sequenced in a study of OX40 agonist ivuxolimab in advanced cancers. Sequencing was performed with immunoSEQ multiplex PCR; in TCRdb, only in-frame clones are kept and a portion is missing. The profile shows 70,000 to 85,000 clones, roughly 87% of them singletons. Sequences were derived from CD4+ or CD8+ T cells sorted from blood, sampled in a trial of the OX40 agonist ivuxolimab. These receptors all stem from an adult with an advanced solid tumor such as melanoma, head and neck, liver or kidney cancer.

This rearrangement joins TRBV10-2 to TRBJ2-3; D is possibly TRBD1 (7 bases). The ends were cut back, 10 bases at V and 3 bases at J, with 17 bases in the middle. The V gene's germline CDR1 is WSHSY and CDR2 SAAADI. CDR3 size: 14 residues. The CDR3: CATKKTGRTDTQYF. The CDR3 nucleotides read TGCGCCACCAAAAAGACAGGGAGGACAGATACGCAGTATTTT.

The V and J genes are TRBV18 and TRBJ2-5; TRBD1 aligns across 7 bases. Germline V gene data show CDR1 as KGHSH and CDR2 as LQKENI. The trim removed 3 bases at V and 9 bases at J, leaving 10 bases unmatched. The CDR3 is 14 amino acids. CDR3: CASSPQGVQDPQYF. The CDR3 coding sequence is TGTGCCAGCTCACCTCAGGGGGTCCAGGATCCCCAGTACTTC.

This chain links TRBV7-9 with TRBJ2-5, with 15 bases lining up with TRBD2. Trimming at V came to 5 bases and at J to 4 bases, leaving 8 bases not matched to a gene. The germline gives CDR1 SEHNR, CDR2 FQNEAQ (reference sequence). This CDR3 spans 17 amino acids. CDR3 sequence: CASSPGTSGRPSETQYF. The CDR3 bases are TGTGCCAGCAGCCCCGGGACTAGCGGGAGGCCCTCAGAGACCCAGTACTTC.

This clone was detected only a few times. CDR3 DNA: TGTGCCAGCAGTGAAGGGGGCGTTGGCTACACCTTC. This translates into CASSEGGVGYTF. V usage is TRBV6-1 and J usage is TRBJ1-2; D may be TRBD1 (5 bases). Germline V gives CDR1 MNHNS, CDR2 SASEGT. Trimming left V 1 base short and J 7 bases short, with 7 bases between. There are 12 residues in the CDR3.

The CDR3 spells CASSEQETQYF. CDR3 bases: TGTGCCAGCAGTGAACAAGAGACCCAGTACTTC. The chain links TRBV2 to TRBJ2-5, with D unresolved. CDR1 is SNHLY, CDR2 FYNNEI, per germline. The CDR3 runs 11 residues. V lost 2 bases, J lost 2 bases, and 0 bases lay in between.

The chain combines TRBV28 with TRBJ1-4; no clear D. The V and J ends lost 6 bases and 0 bases respectively, with 11 bases between them. The CDR3 sequence is 15 residues long. CDR1 MDHEN and CDR2 SYDVKM come from the germline V gene. The CDR3 protein is CASSRRPATNEKLFF. CDR3 nucleotide sequence: TGTGCCAGCAGCCGCAGACCCGCAACTAATGAAAAACTGTTTTTT.

The chain carries TRBV28 and TRBJ2-3; TRBD2 matches 11 bases. CDR1 and CDR2 (germline): MDHEN, SYDVKM. The CDR3 has 15 residues. Losses at the gene ends were 6 bases for V and 5 bases for J; bases not matched to a gene: 7. The CDR3 DNA follows: TGTGCCAGCAGGGATAGCGGGGGGGCCCAAGATACGCAGTATTTT. The encoded protein is CASRDSGGAQDTQYF.

The chain links TRBV6-5 to TRBJ2-7, with D maybe TRBD2 (5 bases). V dropped 6 bases and J dropped 6 bases, with 18 bases sitting between them. CDR1 and CDR2 from the germline V gene are MNHEY and SVGAGI. The CDR3 is 14 residues long. The CDR3 sequence is CASRPPEPGSEQYF. The DNA for the CDR3 is TGTGCCAGCAGACCACCAGAACCGGGGAGCGAGCAGTACTTC.

The chain carries TRBV18 and TRBJ2-3; 9 bases line up with TRBD1. Germline CDR1 and CDR2: KGHSH and LQKENI. CDR3 length: 16 amino acids. Trimming took 3 bases from V and 6 from J; bases not matched to a gene: 10. CDR3: CASSPFWTGDGDTQYF. CDR3 DNA: TGTGCCAGCTCACCCTTTTGGACAGGGGATGGCGATACGCAGTATTTT.

This chain connects TRBV13 to TRBJ2-1, with 14 bases fitting TRBD2. The ends lost 0 bases at V and 10 bases at J; junction bases unmatched: 8. Germline CDR1 PRHDT, CDR2 FYEKMQ (reference sequence). The CDR3 runs 17 residues. The CDR3 loop is CASSLGLGLAGEGEQFF. CDR3 in DNA: TGTGCCAGCAGCTTAGGCCTGGGACTAGCGGGAGAAGGAGAGCAGTTCTTC.

This clone appeared a single time. This sequence joins TRBV19 and TRBJ1-4; 8 bases align to TRBD1. The CDR3 is 13 amino acids. V trimming: 6 bases; J trimming: 8 bases; junction bases outside the gene matches: 5. Germline-derived CDR1 and CDR2 are LNHDA and SQIVND (reference sequence). CDR3 residues: CASRDRAREKLFF. The CDR3 DNA reads TGTGCCAGTAGGGACAGGGCAAGGGAAAAACTGTTTTTT.

This clone was observed a handful of times. V and J are TRBV28 and TRBJ1-5; 7 positions agree with TRBD1. With V trimmed by 5 bases and J by 9 bases, 10 bases remained unmatched. The CDR3 loop spans 14 amino acids. Germline CDR1 MDHEN, CDR2 SYDVKM. The CDR3 DNA reads TGTGCCAGCAGTCCGAGACAGGGACTACGGCCCCAGCATTTT. Its protein product is CASSPRQGLRPQHF. The variable domain in full, with the rest retrieved from reference TRBV28 and TRBJ1-5, is DVKVTQSSRYLVKRTGEKVFLECVQDMDHENMFWYRQDPGLGLRLIYFSYDVKMKEKGDIPEGYSVSREKKERFSLILESASTNQTSMYLCASSPRQGLRPQHFGDGTRLSIL.

V is TRBV9 and J is TRBJ2-5; either TRBD1 or TRBD2 may fit D (5 bases each). The CDR3 consists of 14 residues. The V gene's germline CDR1 is SGDLS and CDR2 YYNGEE. V was cut by 0 bases and J by 5 bases, with 11 bases left in between. As DNA, the CDR3 is TGTGCCAGCAGCGTAGGAGGGGCAGGGGAGACCCAGTACTTC. This sequence encodes CASSVGGAGETQYF.

This rearrangement joins TRBV6-1 to TRBJ2-2, with 12 bases fitting TRBD1. The V gene end was trimmed by 10 bases and the J gene end by 7 bases; junction bases not matched to a gene: 10. The CDR3 has 15 residues. Germline values: CDR1 MNHNS, CDR2 SASEGT. CDR3 protein: CATYTGTGGHGELFF. DNA of the CDR3: TGTGCCACTTATACCGGGACAGGGGGCCACGGGGAGCTGTTTTTT.

The chain has TRBV6-1 and TRBJ1-2; D ambiguous. The germline CDR1 and CDR2 sequences are MNHNS and SASEGT. The CDR3 loop spans 12 amino acids. Trimming cost V 2 bases and J 4 bases, with 5 bases left between them. The CDR3 nucleotides are TGTGCCAGCAGTGAACCCCTCTATGGCTACACCTTC. Its translation: CASSEPLYGYTF.

Regarding this clone: Its ends do not fully match the called genes, so a read error is possible. The rearrangement uses TRBV7-7 and TRBJ2-3; D is tentatively TRBD1 or TRBD2 (5 bases each). This CDR3 has 15 amino acids. Germline-derived CDR1 and CDR2 are SSHAT and FNYEAQ (reference sequence). CDR3 nucleotide sequence: TGTGCTAGCAGCGAAATCGGGGCCCTCACAGATACGCAGTATTTT. Translating gives CASSEIGALTDTQYF.

The gene calls are TRBV18 and TRBJ2-7; a possible D gene is TRBD2 (7 bases). CDR1 and CDR2 from the germline V gene are KGHSH and LQKENI. CDR3 size: 14 residues. V gave up 1 base and J gave up 3 bases, with 10 bases separating them. The CDR3 sequence is CASSPQGGDYEQYF. The CDR3 coding sequence is TGTGCCAGCTCACCACAAGGGGGGGACTACGAGCAGTACTTC.

The count of this clone is one. The chain employs TRBV6-1 and TRBJ2-5; D is unclear. Trimming removed 1 base from V and 4 bases from J, with 7 bases in between. CDR1 and CDR2 (germline): MNHNS, SASEGT. CDR3 length: 13 amino acids. CDR3 coding DNA: TGTGCCAGCAGTGAAGGACCGCGAGAGACCCAGTACTTC. Residues: CASSEGPRETQYF.

The chain uses TRBV12-5 and TRBJ1-5; TRBD1 is a possible D gene (5 bases). Trimming pared 6 bases from V and 5 bases from J, leaving 11 bases between. CDR1 is LGHNT, CDR2 FRNRAP, per germline. The CDR3 covers 13 residues. CDR3 sequence reads: CASGAGEDQPQHF. For the CDR3, the DNA is TGTGCTAGTGGGGCGGGGGAGGATCAGCCCCAGCATTTT. The complete variable domain, with remaining parts taken from reference TRBV12-5 and TRBJ1-5, reads DARVTQTPRHKVTEMGQEVTMRCQPILGHNTVFWYRQTMMQGLELLAYFRNRAPLDDSGMPKDRFSAEMPDATLATLKIQPSEPRDSAVYFCASGAGEDQPQHFGDGTRLSIL.

The chain joins TRBV5-6 to TRBJ2-7; D is ambiguous. The CDR3 sequence is 12 residues long. V was shortened by 4 bases and J by 1 base, with 6 bases between the two germline ends. The germline V gene has CDR1 SGHDT and CDR2 YYEEEE. The CDR3 here is CASSPGSYEQYF. The CDR3 DNA reads as TGTGCCAGCAGCCCCGGGTCCTACGAGCAGTACTTC.

The chain is built from TRBV6-5 and TRBJ1-5; no clear D. This CDR3 region has 13 residues. V lost 6 bases and J 2 bases, leaving 8 bases between the germline ends. CDR1 is MNHEY, CDR2 SVGAGI, per germline. This chain's CDR3 is CASRLDGNQPQHF. The CDR3 nucleotides read TGTGCCAGCAGGCTAGACGGCAATCAGCCCCAGCATTTT.

With regard to this clone: One end of the junction is discordant with germline, which a read error may explain. The chain has TRBV20-1 and TRBJ1-4; a possible D gene is TRBD1 (6 bases). Germline V lookup: CDR1 DFQATT, CDR2 SNEGSKA (reference sequence). This CDR3 comprises 10 residues. CDR3 in amino acids: CSASQQGLVF. The CDR3 nucleotides are TGCAGTGCTAGCCAACAGGGCCTCGTTTTT.

V and J are TRBV2 and TRBJ2-1; D not certain. The V end was cut by 6 bases, the J end by 4 bases, with 16 bases between. From germline, CDR1 is SNHLY and CDR2 FYNNEI. The CDR3 length is 15 residues. The CDR3 here is CASSAKTGGYNEQFF. CDR3 nucleotide sequence: TGTGCCAGCAGCGCAAAAACGGGCGGTTACAATGAGCAGTTCTTC. The full variable domain, completed using reference TRBV2 and TRBJ2-1, is EPEVTQTPSHQVTQMGQEVILRCVPISNHLYFYWYRQILGQKVEFLVSFYNNEISEKSEIFDDQFSVERPDGSNFTLKIRSTKLEDSAMYFCASSAKTGGYNEQFFGPGTRLTVL.

The rearrangement links TRBV11-3 to TRBJ2-5; TRBD2 agrees at 8 bases. This CDR3 contains 14 residues. In germline, CDR1 is SGHNT, CDR2 YENEEA. The V and J ends lost 5 bases and 7 bases, in that order; junction bases with no gene match: 9. For the CDR3, the DNA is TGTGCCAGCAGCCCGGGACTAGAAGGAGGGACCCAGTACTTC. Protein sequence: CASSPGLEGGTQYF. Supplemented by reference TRBV11-3 and TRBJ2-5, the full variable domain reads EAGVVQSPRYKIIEKKQPVAFWCNPISGHNTLYWYLQNLGQGPELLIRYENEEAVDDSQLPKDRFSAERLKGVDSTLKIQPAELGDSAVYLCASSPGLEGGTQYFGPGTRLLVL.

The chain links TRBV12-5 to TRBJ2-1; possibly TRBD2 for D (6 bases). This CDR3 has 20 amino acids. From germline, CDR1 is LGHNT and CDR2 FRNRAP. Trimming pared 3 bases from V and 4 bases from J, leaving 28 bases between. This CDR3 is CASGLRVWGDLKLSYNEQFF. In DNA, the CDR3 is TGTGCTAGTGGTTTACGGGTATGGGGGGACCTTAAATTATCATACAATGAGCAGTTCTTC.

V and J are TRBV28 and TRBJ1-4; a weak D match, TRBD1 (5 bases). The V end was cut by 4 bases, the J end by 7 bases, with 13 bases between. This CDR3 is 14 amino acids long. The germline V gene has CDR1 MDHEN and CDR2 SYDVKM. CDR3 protein: CASSSPDKTEKLFF. In DNA, the CDR3 is TGTGCCAGCAGTTCCCCGGACAAGACTGAAAAACTGTTTTTT.

The rearrangement joins TRBV15 to TRBJ2-5; D is ambiguous. CDR3 length equals 15 residues. V was clipped by 1 base and J by 2 bases, with 11 bases between them. Germline-derived CDR1 and CDR2 are LNHNV and YYDKDF (reference sequence). CDR3 nucleotides: TGTGCCACCAGCAGAGCGGCAGGTGGGCAAGAGACCCAGTACTTC. Translation: CATSRAAGGQETQYF.